This paragraph reports one TCR beta chain. This sample was taken from a study of cytomegalovirus exposure and HLA in healthy donors. 60 Vbeta and 13 Jbeta primers were used in PCR. Clones were read by immunoSEQ multiplex PCR, and TCRdb kept only the in-frame ones, dropping some. This repertoire includes 200,000 or so clones. The CDR3 spans 15 residues. The V segment lost 7 bases and the J segment 0 bases; nucleotides outside the gene matches: 5. Germline V gives CDR1 MNHNY, CDR2 SVGAGI (reference sequence). The source of this sequence is a boy aged 5-17 years in good health and CMV-seronegative. The rearrangement links TRBV6-6 to TRBJ2-2, with 7 bases that match TRBD2. Specimen: PBMCs. The CDR3, as DNA: TGTGCCAGCAACGAACTAGCGACGAACACCGGGGAGCTGTTTTTT. Protein: CASNELATNTGELFF.